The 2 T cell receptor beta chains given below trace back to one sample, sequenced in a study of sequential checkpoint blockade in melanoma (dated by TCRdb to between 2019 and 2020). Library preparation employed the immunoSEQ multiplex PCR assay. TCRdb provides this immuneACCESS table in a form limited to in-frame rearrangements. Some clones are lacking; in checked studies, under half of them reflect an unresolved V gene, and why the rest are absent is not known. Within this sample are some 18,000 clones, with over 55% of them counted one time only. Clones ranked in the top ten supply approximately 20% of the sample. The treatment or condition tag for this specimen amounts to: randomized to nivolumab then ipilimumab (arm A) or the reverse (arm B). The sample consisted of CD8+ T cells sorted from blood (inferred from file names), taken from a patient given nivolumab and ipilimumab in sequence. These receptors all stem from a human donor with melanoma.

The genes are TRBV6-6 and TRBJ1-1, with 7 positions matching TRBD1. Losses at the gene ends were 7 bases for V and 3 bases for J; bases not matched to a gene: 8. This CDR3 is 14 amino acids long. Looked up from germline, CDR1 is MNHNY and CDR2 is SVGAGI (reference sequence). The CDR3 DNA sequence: TGTGCCAGCACCCAGACAGGGAGGCACACTGAAGCTTTCTTT. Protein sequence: CASTQTGRHTEAFF.

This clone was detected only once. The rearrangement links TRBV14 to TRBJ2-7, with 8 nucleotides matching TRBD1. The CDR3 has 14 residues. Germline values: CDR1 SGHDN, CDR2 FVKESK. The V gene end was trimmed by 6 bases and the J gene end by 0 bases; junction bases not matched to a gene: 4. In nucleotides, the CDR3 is TGTGCCAGCAGAAGGACAGGGAACTCCTACGAGCAGTACTTC. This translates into CASRRTGNSYEQYF.